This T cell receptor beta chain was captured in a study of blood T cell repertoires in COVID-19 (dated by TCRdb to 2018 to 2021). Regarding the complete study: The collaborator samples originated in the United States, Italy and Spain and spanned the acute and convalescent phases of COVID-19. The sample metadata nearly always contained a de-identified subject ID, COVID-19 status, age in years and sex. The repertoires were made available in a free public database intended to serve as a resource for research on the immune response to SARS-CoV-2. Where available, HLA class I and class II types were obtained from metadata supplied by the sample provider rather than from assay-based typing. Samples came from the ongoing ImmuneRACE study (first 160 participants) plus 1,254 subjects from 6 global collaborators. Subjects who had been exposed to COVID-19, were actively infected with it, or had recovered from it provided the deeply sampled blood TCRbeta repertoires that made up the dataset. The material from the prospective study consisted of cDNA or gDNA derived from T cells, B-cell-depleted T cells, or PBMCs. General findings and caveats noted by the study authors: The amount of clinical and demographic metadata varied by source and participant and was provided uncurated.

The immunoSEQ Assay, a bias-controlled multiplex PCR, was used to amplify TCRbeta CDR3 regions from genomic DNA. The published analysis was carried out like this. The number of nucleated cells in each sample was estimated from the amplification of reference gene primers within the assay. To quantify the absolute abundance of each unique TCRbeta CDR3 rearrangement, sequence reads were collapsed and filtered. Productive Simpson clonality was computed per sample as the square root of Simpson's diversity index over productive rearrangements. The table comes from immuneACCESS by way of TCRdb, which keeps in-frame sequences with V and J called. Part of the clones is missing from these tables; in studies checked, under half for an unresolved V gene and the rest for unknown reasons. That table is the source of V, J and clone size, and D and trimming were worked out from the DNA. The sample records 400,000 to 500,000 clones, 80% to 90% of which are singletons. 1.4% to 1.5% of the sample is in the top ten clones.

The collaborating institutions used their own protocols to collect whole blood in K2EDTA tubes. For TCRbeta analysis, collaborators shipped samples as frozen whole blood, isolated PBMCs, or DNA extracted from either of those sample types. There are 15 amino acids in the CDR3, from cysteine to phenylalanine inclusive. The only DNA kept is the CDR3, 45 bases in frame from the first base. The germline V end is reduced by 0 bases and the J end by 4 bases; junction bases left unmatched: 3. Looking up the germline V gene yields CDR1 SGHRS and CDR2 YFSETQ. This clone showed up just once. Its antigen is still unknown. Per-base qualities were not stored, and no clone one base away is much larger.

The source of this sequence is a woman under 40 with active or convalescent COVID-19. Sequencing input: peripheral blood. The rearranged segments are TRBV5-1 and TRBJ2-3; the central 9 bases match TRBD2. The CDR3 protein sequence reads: CASSLGLAAPDTQYF. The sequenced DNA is TGCGCCAGCAGCTTGGGACTAGCGGCCCCAGATACGCAGTATTTT. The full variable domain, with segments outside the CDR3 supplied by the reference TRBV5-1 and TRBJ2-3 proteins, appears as KAGVTQTPRYLIKTRGQQVTLSCSPISGHRSVSWYQQTPGQGLQFLFEYFSETQRNKGNFPGRFSGRQFSNSRSEMNVSTLELGDSALYLCASSLGLAAPDTQYFGPGTRLTVL.